This T cell receptor (beta chain) derives from a study of regulatory T cells in long-lasting Graves disease. Whole-study results and caveats: Persistent cases of Graves' showed reduced TCR diversity relative to newly diagnosed patients.

Germline assignment: CDR1 SQVTM and CDR2 ANQGSEA. The V end lost 7 bases, the J end lost 5 bases, and 16 bases lay between the germline ends. This CDR3 comprises 13 residues. Sequencing libraries for TCR beta were prepared with iRepertoire HTBI primers and Arm-PCR of CDR3 regions. In the source study's methods: Segment identification across samples yielded 60 to 80 TRBV and some 13 TRBJ segments. TCRdb itself ran the multiplex PCR reads through MiXCR, one entry per CDR3 protein. The V and J calls shown here were made by TCRdb, not taken from the authors' results. The data show more than 300,000 distinct CDR3 sequences, 15% to 20% seen once. This clonotype was detected many times. Its specificity is unknown. Time point defined: newly diagnosed GD, antithyroid drugs for less than 3 months. The authors made the TCR library using RNA they extracted from PBMCs. Blood from the periphery, about 9 milliliters in all, was drawn into EDTA tubes.

This sample was also put to use in a study of T cells in Graves' hyperthyroidism and ophthalmopathy.

The gene calls are TRBV29-1 and TRBJ2-3; TRBD1 is a possible D gene (6 bases). Sequenced here: peripheral blood mononuclear cells (PBMCs), sampled at new diagnosis, from a patient treated with antithyroid drugs. The clonotype comes from a woman under 30 with Graves disease. The CDR3: CSGDTLLGDTQYF. CDR3 DNA sequence: TGCAGCGGGGACACCTTGTTGGGAGATACGCAGTATTTT.